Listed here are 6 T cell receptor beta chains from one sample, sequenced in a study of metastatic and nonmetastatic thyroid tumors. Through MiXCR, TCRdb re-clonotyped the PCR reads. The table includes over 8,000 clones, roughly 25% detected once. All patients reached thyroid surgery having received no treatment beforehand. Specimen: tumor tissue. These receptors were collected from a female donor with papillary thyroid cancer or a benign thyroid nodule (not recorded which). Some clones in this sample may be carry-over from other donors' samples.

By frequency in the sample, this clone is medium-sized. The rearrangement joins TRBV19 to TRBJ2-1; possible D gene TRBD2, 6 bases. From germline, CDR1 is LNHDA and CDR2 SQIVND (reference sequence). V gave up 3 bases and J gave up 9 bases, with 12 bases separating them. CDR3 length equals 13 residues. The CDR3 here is CASSMTGRSEQFF. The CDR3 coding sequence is TGTGCCAGTAGTATGACGGGGAGGAGTGAGCAGTTCTTC.

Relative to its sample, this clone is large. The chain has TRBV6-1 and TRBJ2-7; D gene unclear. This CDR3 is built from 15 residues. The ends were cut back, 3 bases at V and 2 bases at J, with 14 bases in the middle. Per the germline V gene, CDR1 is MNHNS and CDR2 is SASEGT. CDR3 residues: CASSDPAGPTYEQYF. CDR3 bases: TGTGCCAGCAGTGACCCAGCCGGGCCCACCTACGAGCAGTACTTC.

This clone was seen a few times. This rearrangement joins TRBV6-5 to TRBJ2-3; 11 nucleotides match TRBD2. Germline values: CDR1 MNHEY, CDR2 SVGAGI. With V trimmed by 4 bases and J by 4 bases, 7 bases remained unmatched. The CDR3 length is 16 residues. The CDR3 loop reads CASSSQTSGIADTQYF. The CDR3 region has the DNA TGTGCCAGCAGTTCCCAGACTAGCGGGATAGCAGATACGCAGTATTTT.

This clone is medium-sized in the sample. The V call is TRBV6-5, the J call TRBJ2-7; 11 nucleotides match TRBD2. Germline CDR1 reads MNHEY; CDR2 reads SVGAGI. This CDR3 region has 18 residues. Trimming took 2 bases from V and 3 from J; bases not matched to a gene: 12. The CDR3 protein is CASSYSLPGLADLYEQYF. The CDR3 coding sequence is TGTGCCAGCAGTTACAGTCTCCCGGGACTAGCGGACCTCTACGAGCAGTACTTC.

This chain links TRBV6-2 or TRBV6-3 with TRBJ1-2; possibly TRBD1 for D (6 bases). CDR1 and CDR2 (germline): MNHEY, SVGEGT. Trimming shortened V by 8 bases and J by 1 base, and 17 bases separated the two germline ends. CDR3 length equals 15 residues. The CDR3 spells CASGGPGEDNYGYTF. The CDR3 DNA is TGTGCCAGCGGGGGCCCAGGGGAAGATAACTATGGCTACACCTTC.

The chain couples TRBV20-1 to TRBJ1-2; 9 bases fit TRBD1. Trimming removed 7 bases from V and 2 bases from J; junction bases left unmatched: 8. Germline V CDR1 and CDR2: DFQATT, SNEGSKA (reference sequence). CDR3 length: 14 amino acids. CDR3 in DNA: TGCAGTGTTAAAAACAGGGGGCAGAACTATGGCTACACCTTC. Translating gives CSVKNRGQNYGYTF.